The 21 T cell receptor beta chains given below trace back to one sample, sequenced in a study of CD8 T cells in ankylosing spondylitis. TCRdb redid the calling of the 5' RACE reads with MiXCR, one entry per CDR3 protein. The sample includes hundreds of thousands of distinct CDR3 sequences, around 20% seen only once; the top ten take roughly 8%. The specimen sequenced was blood, either unsorted or a sorted T cell fraction (not recorded which). The receptors here all came from a male donor with ankylosing spondylitis or in good health (not recorded which).

The CDR3 DNA follows: TGCGCCAGCAGCTTCCGGACTAGCGGGAGGACCGGGGAGCTGTTTTTT. Amino acid sequence: CASSFRTSGRTGELFF. The chain carries TRBV5-1 and TRBJ2-2, with 14 bases fitting TRBD2. J gave up 5 bases and V 2 bases, and 2 bases lay outside the gene matches. The CDR3 contains 16 residues. Germline CDR1 and CDR2: SGHRS and YFSETQ.

The chain joins TRBV5-1 to TRBJ2-3, with TRBD2 matching over 11 bases. The CDR3 covers 16 residues. Per the germline V gene, CDR1 is SGHRS and CDR2 is YFSETQ. V gave up 4 bases and J gave up 1 base; unmatched junction bases: 5. CDR3 protein: CASSVTSGRGTDTQYF. In DNA form, the CDR3 reads TGCGCCAGCAGCGTTACTAGCGGGAGAGGCACAGATACGCAGTATTTT.

This clonotype was recorded a few times. The chain is built from TRBV29-1 and TRBJ2-3; D possibly matches TRBD1 or TRBD2 (6 bases each). Germline values: CDR1 SQVTM, CDR2 ANQGSEA. The CDR3 length is 14 residues. The V gene lost 3 bases and the J gene lost 0 bases, with 10 bases spanning the gap. CDR3 nucleotide sequence: TGCAGCGTTGATTCGGGGGCCAGCACAGATACGCAGTATTTT. This codes for CSVDSGASTDTQYF.

This clonotype has ten or more counts. The rearrangement links TRBV7-6 to TRBJ2-2, with TRBD2 matching 11 bases. Germline lookup yields CDR1 SGHVS and CDR2 FNYEAQ. This CDR3 spans 20 amino acids. J gave up 1 base and V 5 bases, and 15 bases lay outside the gene matches. The CDR3 DNA sequence: TGTGCCAGCAGCATTACTTTAGCGGGAGGGCTCCGGGGGAACACCGGGGAGCTGTTTTTT. Its protein product is CASSITLAGGLRGNTGELFF.

The V gene is TRBV7-6, the J gene TRBJ2-1, with 10 nucleotides matching TRBD1. Germline V gives CDR1 SGHVS, CDR2 FNYEAQ. CDR3 length equals 16 residues. V lost 2 bases to trimming and J lost 6 bases; unmatched junction nucleotides: 7. This chain's CDR3 is CASSLPPGQGTNEQFF. CDR3 nucleotide sequence: TGTGCCAGCAGCTTACCACCGGGACAGGGGACCAATGAGCAGTTCTTC.

The chain carries TRBV7-6 and TRBJ1-3, with D unclear. The germline CDR1 and CDR2 sequences are SGHVS and FNYEAQ. Trimming shortened V by 1 base and J by 6 bases, and 4 bases separated the two germline ends. CDR3 length: 12 amino acids. The CDR3 loop is CASSLDPNTIYF. The DNA of the CDR3 is TGTGCCAGCAGCTTAGATCCAAACACCATATATTTT.

This clonotype was counted a few times. The rearrangement joins TRBV29-1 to TRBJ2-5; D is possibly TRBD2 (5 bases). The germline V gene encodes CDR1 SQVTM and CDR2 ANQGSEA. CDR3 length: 13 residues. Trimming removed 4 bases from V and 5 bases from J, with 14 bases in between. CDR3: CSVGVYGGETQYF. The CDR3 nucleotides read TGCAGCGTTGGGGTCTACGGCGGGGAGACCCAGTACTTC.

In its sample, this clonotype was seen a few times. Written as DNA, the CDR3 is TGCGCCAGCAGCTCCGGGACAGGGGCTAGAGCTTTCTTT. Translating gives CASSSGTGARAFF. The V and J genes are TRBV5-1 and TRBJ1-1, with 10 bases aligning to TRBD1. V shed 3 bases, J shed 10 bases, and the junction held 6 bases outside the gene matches. CDR3 length: 13 amino acids. Germline V gene data show CDR1 as SGHRS and CDR2 as YFSETQ.

This chain links TRBV12-3 or TRBV12-4 with TRBJ1-5; D remains ambiguous. Deletions cut 3 bases from V and 7 bases from J, with 10 bases between. The CDR3 is 13 amino acids. Here the CDR3 reads CASSFTDEQPQHF. CDR3 bases: TGTGCCAGCAGTTTCACCGACGAACAGCCCCAGCATTTT.

The J gene is TRBJ2-7, the V gene TRBV7-2; D is perhaps TRBD1 or TRBD2 (6 bases each). The CDR3 spans 14 residues. V was cut by 5 bases and J by 3 bases, with 14 bases left in between. The germline V gene encodes CDR1 SGHTA and CDR2 FQGNSA. CDR3 residues: CASSPQGGGYEQYV. CDR3 coding DNA: TGTGCCAGCAGCCCACAGGGAGGCGGCTACGAGCAGTACGTC.

V gene TRBV5-1 combines with J gene TRBJ2-5, with 7 bases lining up with TRBD2. The V segment lost 0 bases and the J segment 2 bases; nucleotides outside the gene matches: 4. CDR3 size: 15 residues. CDR1 is SGHRS, CDR2 YFSETQ, per germline. The chain's CDR3 is CASSLVSGEQETQYF. CDR3 DNA: TGCGCCAGCAGCTTGGTGAGCGGGGAACAAGAGACCCAGTACTTC.

The rearrangement joins TRBV3-1 to TRBJ2-1; the match to TRBD1 covers 7 bases. The CDR3 runs to 15 residues. The germline V gene has CDR1 LGHDT and CDR2 YNNKEL (reference sequence). V lost 0 bases and J lost 5; bases outside the gene matches: 4. The CDR3 protein is CASSQDTGVHNEQFF. The CDR3 nucleotides are TGTGCCAGCAGCCAAGATACAGGGGTGCACAATGAGCAGTTCTTC.

For this clonotype: A much bigger clone sits one base away, suggesting this may be a read error. V gene TRBV29-1 combines with J gene TRBJ1-1; D uncertain. The CDR3 spans 13 residues. Germline V gives CDR1 SQVTM, CDR2 ANQGSEA. This CDR3 is CGVGAGAGTEAFF. The CDR3 DNA is TGCGGCGTTGGAGCAGGAGCAGGCACTGAAGCTTTCTTT.

This clonotype turned up a few times. The CDR3 loop is CASSERNAANYGYTF. In DNA form, the CDR3 reads TGTGCCAGCAGTGAACGGAACGCGGCTAACTATGGCTACACCTTC. The chain employs TRBV6-1 and TRBJ1-2; D is unclear. This CDR3 comprises 15 residues. Germline V gene lookup returns CDR1 MNHNS and CDR2 SASEGT. V lost 2 bases, J lost 0 bases, and 10 bases lay in between.

This rearrangement joins TRBV20-1 to TRBJ1-5; TRBD1 aligns across 8 bases. V lost 5 bases, J lost 5 bases, and 11 bases stayed unmatched. The germline V gene encodes CDR1 DFQATT and CDR2 SNEGSKA (reference sequence). This CDR3 has 15 residues. The CDR3 region has the DNA TGCAGTGCTCAATCCGACAGGGGATTTTATCAGCCCCAGCATTTT. Residues: CSAQSDRGFYQPQHF.

This clonotype has a count of ten or more. This chain uses TRBV3-1 with TRBJ2-2; no definite D call. V was pared by 3 bases and J by 0 bases, with 5 bases between. The CDR3 is made up of 14 amino acids. Germline V gene data show CDR1 as LGHDT and CDR2 as YNNKEL (reference sequence). CDR3: CASSQVANTGELFF. Here the CDR3 DNA reads TGTGCCAGCAGCCAGGTAGCGAACACCGGGGAGCTGTTTTTT.

In this sample, this clonotype turned up a few times. V is TRBV27 and J is TRBJ2-7, with D possibly matching TRBD1 (6 bases). The CDR3 extends over 17 amino acids. Germline-derived CDR1 and CDR2 are MNHEY and SMNVEV (reference sequence). Deletions cut 6 bases from V and 1 base from J, with 22 bases between. As DNA, the CDR3 is TGTGCCAGCAGCCTTACAAGGAACCCGGGACATTCCTACGAGCAGTACGTC. Translated: CASSLTRNPGHSYEQYV.

This clonotype has more than one count but fewer than ten. The CDR3 is CASSPSGHTNSPLHF. The CDR3 DNA is TGTGCCAGCAGTCCGTCGGGACATACTAATTCACCCCTCCACTTT. The rearrangement joins TRBV27 to TRBJ1-6, with a weak D call TRBD1 (6 bases). V gave up 5 bases and J gave up 6 bases, with 14 bases separating them. The CDR3 has 15 amino acids. Per germline, CDR1 MNHEY and CDR2 SMNVEV (reference sequence).

This rearrangement joins TRBV5-5 to TRBJ2-1, with TRBD2 identical over 9 bases. Germline trimming cut 0 bases from V and 2 bases from J; bases unmatched to any gene: 0. The CDR3 totals 15 residues. Germline values: CDR1 SGHKS, CDR2 YYEKEE (reference sequence). The CDR3 spells CASSLASGAYNEQFF. The CDR3 DNA sequence: TGTGCCAGCAGCTTGGCTAGCGGGGCCTACAATGAGCAGTTCTTC.

This clonotype showed up just a few times. The chain is built from TRBV7-3 and TRBJ2-2, with a possible D match to TRBD2 (5 bases). The CDR3 is 14 residues long. Germline CDR1 reads SGHTA; CDR2 reads FQGTGA. Trimming took off 6 bases at V and 1 base at J, with 9 bases between the two ends. The CDR3 reads CASRITRNTGELFF. In DNA, the CDR3 is TGTGCCAGCAGGATAACTAGGAACACCGGGGAGCTGTTTTTT. Complete variable domain (other parts from reference TRBV7-3 and TRBJ2-2): GAGVSQTPSNKVTEKGKYVELRCDPISGHTALYWYRQSLGQGPEFLIYFQGTGAADDSGLPNDRFFAVRPEGSVSTLKIQRTERGDSAVYLCASRITRNTGELFFGEGSRLTVL.

This clonotype turned up a few times. This chain uses TRBV28 with TRBJ2-4; TRBD1 matches 10 bases. Germline lookup yields CDR1 MDHEN and CDR2 SYDVKM. The CDR3 is 14 amino acids. J was trimmed by 7 bases and V by 7 bases; bases with no gene match: 7. The CDR3 is CASTPPDRGNIQYF. CDR3 DNA: TGTGCCAGCACCCCACCGGACAGGGGGAACATTCAGTACTTC.